The 15 T cell receptor beta chains listed next were all sequenced from one sample in a study of cytomegalovirus exposure and HLA in healthy donors (dated 2017 in TCRdb). Library preparation was by the immunoSEQ multiplex PCR assay. The multiplex PCR relied on a mix of 60 forward primers for TCR Vbeta segments and 13 reverse primers for TCR Jbeta segments. The source is immuneACCESS, and TCRdb retained only in-frame sequences with V and J called. Part of the clones is not carried over; for the studies checked, unresolved V genes explain less than half of this, and the remainder is unexplained. In this sample's table one finds around 200,000 clones. The top ten constitute 0.75% to 0.85% of the sample. The sequencing input was PBMCs. The receptors derive from a young woman in good health and CMV-seropositive.

V is TRBV6-5 and J is TRBJ1-1; 7 bases are a match to TRBD1. Looked up from germline, CDR1 is MNHEY and CDR2 is SVGAGI. The CDR3 spans 15 residues. V was pared by 6 bases and J by 1 base, with 8 bases of the junction left unmatched. DNA of the CDR3: TGTGCCAGCAGGGTTGACAGGGTTCAGAACACTGAAGCTTTCTTT. This gives the protein CASRVDRVQNTEAFF.

The chain couples TRBV9 to TRBJ1-3; D might be TRBD1 (5 bases). The germline V gene has CDR1 SGDLS and CDR2 YYNGEE. Trimming pared 3 bases from V and 1 base from J, leaving 14 bases between. The CDR3 contains 16 residues. The CDR3 bases are TGTGCCAGCAGCGCTAGATTTTCAGGGTCTGGAAACACCATATATTTT. Translated: CASSARFSGSGNTIYF.

The V and J genes are TRBV2 and TRBJ1-4; 8 bases fit TRBD1. Germline V gene data show CDR1 as SNHLY and CDR2 as FYNNEI. This CDR3 has 14 amino acids. J was trimmed by 4 bases and V by 5 bases; bases with no gene match: 3. CDR3 DNA sequence: TGTGCCAGCAGTTCCAGGGGGCGTAATGAAAAACTGTTTTTT. Its protein is CASSSRGRNEKLFF.

The chain has TRBV7-2 and TRBJ2-3; D remains unclear. The CDR3 spans 15 residues. Trimming removed 5 bases from V and 6 bases from J, with 18 bases in between. The germline CDR1 and CDR2 sequences are SGHTA and FQGNSA. The DNA of the CDR3 is TGTGCCAGCAGCCCGCGACTCCTTTTTGAGGATACGCAGTATTTT. It codes for CASSPRLLFEDTQYF.

The chain links TRBV28 to TRBJ2-7, with a tentative D call TRBD2 (6 bases). V shed 7 bases and J shed 6 bases, with 10 bases lying between them. The CDR3 runs 11 residues. Germline CDR1 is MDHEN and CDR2 is SYDVKM. In DNA, the CDR3 is TGTGCCAGCACCCTGGGAGGCGAGCAGTACTTC. The encoded protein is CASTLGGEQYF.

V usage is TRBV27 and J usage is TRBJ2-3; D perhaps matches TRBD1 (5 bases). CDR1 MNHEY and CDR2 SMNVEV come from the germline V gene (reference sequence). V was shortened by 4 bases and J by 1 base, with 12 bases between the two germline ends. The CDR3 runs 15 residues. Written as DNA, the CDR3 is TGTGCCAGCAGTTCCCCAAGGGGCGGCACAGATACGCAGTATTTT. It yields the protein CASSSPRGGTDTQYF.

The chain links TRBV5-1 to TRBJ2-3, with 8 bases aligning to TRBD2. V lost 10 bases to trimming and J lost 3 bases; unmatched junction nucleotides: 7. Germline lookup yields CDR1 SGHRS and CDR2 YFSETQ. The CDR3 contains 13 residues. CDR3 coding DNA: TGCGCCGGCATGAGCGGGGGAACAGATACGCAGTATTTT. It is translated as CAGMSGGTDTQYF.

The chain couples TRBV28 to TRBJ1-1; 11 positions match TRBD1. CDR1 is MDHEN, CDR2 SYDVKM, per germline. V lost 3 bases to trimming and J lost 4 bases; unmatched junction nucleotides: 4. CDR3 length: 15 amino acids. CDR3 nucleotides: TGTGCCAGCAGTTTGGGGGGGACAGGGGGCACTGAAGCTTTCTTT. It translates to CASSLGGTGGTEAFF.

V is TRBV30 and J is TRBJ2-5, with a possible D match to TRBD2 (6 bases). This CDR3 is built from 13 residues. V gave up 3 bases and J gave up 9 bases, with 17 bases separating them. Germline V gives CDR1 GTSNPN, CDR2 SVGIG (reference sequence). CDR3 in amino acids: CAWSPHAGMAQYF. CDR3 in DNA: TGTGCCTGGAGCCCCCACGCGGGGATGGCCCAGTACTTC.

The V call is TRBV25-1, the J call TRBJ1-1; D is possibly TRBD1 (6 bases). CDR3 size: 13 residues. Trimming pared 4 bases from V and 4 bases from J, leaving 10 bases between. CDR1 is MGHDK and CDR2 is SYGVNS in the germline V gene. The CDR3 DNA is TGTGCCAGCAGTGCAATGGGGGCCACTGAAGCTTTCTTT. It is translated as CASSAMGATEAFF.

The chain links TRBV5-1 to TRBJ2-7, with a weak D call TRBD2 (7 bases). This CDR3 has 15 amino acids. The germline gives CDR1 SGHRS, CDR2 YFSETQ. V gave up 0 bases and J gave up 7 bases, with 17 bases separating them. CDR3 DNA sequence: TGCGCCAGCAGCTTGGGTTCGGCGGGGGCGGAAGAGCAGTACTTC. This codes for CASSLGSAGAEEQYF.

This chain uses TRBV7-9 with TRBJ2-5; 9 bases are shared with TRBD2. Germline V gene data show CDR1 as SEHNR and CDR2 as FQNEAQ (reference sequence). V was pared by 0 bases and J by 11 bases, with 4 bases of the junction left unmatched. The length of the CDR3 is 13 residues. The CDR3 DNA reads as TGTGCCAGCAGCTTAGCGGCGGGGGGGCTACAGTACTTC. It yields the protein CASSLAAGGLQYF.

Concerning this clone: Compared with germline, one end of the junction differs, possibly owing to a read error. This CDR3 reads CAWGVRGLPNTEAFF. CDR3 nucleotide sequence: TGTGCCTGGGGTGTACGAGGGCTTCCGAACACTGAAGCTTTCTTT. The gene calls are TRBV30 and TRBJ1-1; D not resolved. This CDR3 has 15 amino acids. The germline CDR1 and CDR2 sequences are GTSNPN and SVGIG (reference sequence).

To note about this clone: The same CDR3 can be traced to other DNA sequences in this sample. V usage is TRBV4-2 and J usage is TRBJ1-2, with TRBD1 as a possible D gene (5 bases). There are 13 residues in the CDR3. Germline CDR1 and CDR2: LGHNA and YNFKEQ. V shed 1 base and J shed 13 bases, with 16 bases lying between them. This chain's CDR3 is CASSQVQGRIVTF. The DNA of the CDR3 is TGTGCCAGCAGCCAAGTGCAGGGAAGGATTGTCACCTTC.

This chain joins TRBV10-1 and TRBJ1-2; D remains ambiguous. CDR1 is WNHNN, CDR2 SYGVQD, per germline (reference sequence). The CDR3 is made up of 14 amino acids. V was shortened by 3 bases and J by 4 bases, with 12 bases between the two germline ends. The CDR3 DNA reads TGCGCCAGCAGTGACCCTGACTGGCCCTATGGCTACACCTTC. It yields the protein CASSDPDWPYGYTF.